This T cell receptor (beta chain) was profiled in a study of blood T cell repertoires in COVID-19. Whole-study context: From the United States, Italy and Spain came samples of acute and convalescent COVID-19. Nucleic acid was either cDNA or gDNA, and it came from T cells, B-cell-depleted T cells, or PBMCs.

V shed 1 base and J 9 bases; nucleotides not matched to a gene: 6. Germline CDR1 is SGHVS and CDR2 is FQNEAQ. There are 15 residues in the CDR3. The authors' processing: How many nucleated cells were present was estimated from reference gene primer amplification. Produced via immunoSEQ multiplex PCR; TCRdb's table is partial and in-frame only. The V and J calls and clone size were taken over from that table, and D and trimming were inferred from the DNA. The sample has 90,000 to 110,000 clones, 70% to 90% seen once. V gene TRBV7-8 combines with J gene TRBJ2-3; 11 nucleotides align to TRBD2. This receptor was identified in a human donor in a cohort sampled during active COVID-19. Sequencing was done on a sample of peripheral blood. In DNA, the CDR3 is TGTGCCAGCAGCTTAGTACTAGCGGGAGAGGGGACGCAGTATTTT. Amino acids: CASSLVLAGEGTQYF.